This T cell receptor beta chain was obtained from a study of immune heterogeneity within non-small cell lung tumors. Study information: Among the tumors, a few were squamous cell carcinomas, roughly ten were non-squamous carcinomas and 1 was not otherwise specified.

Whole-study results and caveats: The study found that local T-cell clonality correlated moderately but significantly with local tumor mutational burden (R approximately 0.34). Individual patients mostly differed in their high-frequency T-cell receptor beta clonotypes. High-frequency clones unique to single sites coexisted with identical dominant CDR3 beta clonotypes that recurred across tumor sites within a patient.

Trimming at V came to 8 bases and at J to 7 bases, leaving 4 bases not matched to a gene. Germline assignment: CDR1 WSHSY and CDR2 SAAADI. This CDR3 region has 14 residues. Template came from bulk tumor genomic DNA, at 550 to 700 ng per sample. Surgery yielded several widely spaced biopsies per primary tumor. Surgery that was curative in intent was performed on patients with untreated, newly diagnosed non-small cell lung cancer. The authors amplified TCR beta CDR3 by multiplex PCR with 32 V and 13 J primers. TCRdb recomputed calls from the multiplex PCR reads with MiXCR, one row per CDR3 protein. The sample has 9,000 to 13,000 distinct CDR3 sequences; about 26% are singletons. About this clonotype: The target antigen is unknown. A much larger clone lies one base from this, so it may be a read error.

This chain uses TRBV10-2 with TRBJ1-6, with 11 bases lining up with TRBD1. Material for sequencing was lung tumor tissue. The source of this sequence is a woman in her fifties or sixties with non-small cell lung cancer. CDR3 residues: CASGGTGGNSPLHF. The CDR3 region has the DNA TGCGCCAGCGGTGGGACAGGGGGAAATTCACCCCTCCACTTT.